Following are 13 T cell receptor beta chains from one sample sequenced in a study of blood T cell repertoires in COVID-19. Clones were read by immunoSEQ multiplex PCR, and TCRdb kept only the in-frame ones, dropping some. In the table there are around 200,000 clones, approximately 86% of which are singletons. The sample taken for sequencing was peripheral blood. The source of these receptors is a man in his forties with acute or convalescent COVID-19.

The chain joins TRBV4-1 to TRBJ2-3, with D tentatively TRBD2 (7 bases). Per germline, CDR1 MGHRA and CDR2 YSYEKL. The CDR3 sequence is 17 residues long. V shed 1 base and J shed 4 bases, with 18 bases lying between them. In DNA form, the CDR3 reads TGCGCCAGCAGCCAAGGGACTGGGGGCGGGAGTTCAGATACGCAGTATTTT. This encodes CASSQGTGGGSSDTQYF.

J is TRBJ2-1 and V is TRBV9, with 11 bases identical to TRBD1. Germline CDR1 is SGDLS and CDR2 is YYNGEE. CDR3 length: 16 amino acids. Trimming took 1 base from V and 7 from J; bases not matched to a gene: 7. This CDR3 is CASSVTGQGAWNEQFF. In DNA, the CDR3 is TGTGCCAGCAGCGTAACCGGACAGGGGGCGTGGAATGAGCAGTTCTTC.

The chain uses TRBV5-1 and TRBJ2-2; D is possibly TRBD2 (5 bases). This CDR3 contains 13 residues. Trimming shortened V by 4 bases and J by 4 bases, and 8 bases separated the two germline ends. Per germline, CDR1 SGHRS and CDR2 YFSETQ. The CDR3 spells CASSRGGTGELFF. The CDR3 coding sequence is TGCGCCAGCAGCCGGGGTGGCACCGGGGAGCTGTTTTTT.

The gene calls are TRBV19 and TRBJ1-5, with a possible D match to TRBD1 (5 bases). The CDR3 has 14 amino acids. The germline CDR1 and CDR2 sequences are LNHDA and SQIVND (reference sequence). Trimming pared 3 bases from V and 7 bases from J, leaving 13 bases between. DNA of the CDR3: TGTGCCAGTAGTATCTACGGAAGGACACAGCCCCAGCATTTT. It is translated as CASSIYGRTQPQHF. Supplemented by reference TRBV19 and TRBJ1-5, the full variable domain reads DGGITQSPKYLFRKEGQNVTLSCEQNLNHDAMYWYRQDPGQGLRLIYYSQIVNDFQKGDIAEGYSVSREKKESFPLTVTSAQKNPTAFYLCASSIYGRTQPQHFGDGTRLSIL.

The chain links TRBV7-9 to TRBJ2-7, with D possibly TRBD1 on 6 matching bases. The CDR3 spans 12 residues. Between the trimmed V and J ends, which lost 7 bases and 13 bases, there was a span of 20 bases. The germline gives CDR1 SEHNR, CDR2 FQNEAQ (reference sequence). The chain's CDR3 is CASKAGSGTCYF. The CDR3 DNA is TGTGCCAGCAAAGCCGGCTCGGGGACATGCTACTTC.

J is TRBJ2-3 and V is TRBV20-1, with TRBD2 matching 7 bases. This CDR3 is built from 15 residues. Unmatched junction bases numbered 6, after V lost 3 bases and J lost 0 bases. The germline CDR1 and CDR2 sequences are DFQATT and SNEGSKA (reference sequence). The CDR3 is CSASGLAASTDTQYF. The CDR3 DNA sequence: TGCAGTGCTAGTGGGCTAGCGGCTAGCACAGATACGCAGTATTTT.

This chain connects TRBV6-6 to TRBJ2-7; the match to TRBD1 covers 7 bases. This CDR3 contains 17 residues. The V gene's germline CDR1 is MNHNY and CDR2 SVGAGI (reference sequence). Trimming removed 5 bases from V and 2 bases from J; junction bases left unmatched: 15. As DNA, the CDR3 is TGTGCCAGCAGTCGTCGACAGGGCGCTAGCAGGACCTACGAGCAGTACTTC. Encoded protein: CASSRRQGASRTYEQYF.

The gene calls are TRBV27 and TRBJ2-7; D uncertain. Germline-derived CDR1 and CDR2 are MNHEY and SMNVEV (reference sequence). The CDR3 is 13 amino acids. Trimming took 5 bases from V and 2 from J, leaving 10 bases between them. The CDR3 is CASSIAGTYEQYF. DNA of the CDR3: TGTGCCAGCAGTATTGCAGGTACCTACGAGCAGTACTTC.

This clone was observed a single time. V usage is TRBV18 and J usage is TRBJ1-2; TRBD1 is a possible D gene (5 bases). V gave up 3 bases and J gave up 8 bases, with 19 bases separating them. Germline lookup yields CDR1 KGHSH and CDR2 LQKENI. The CDR3 consists of 15 residues. CDR3 sequence (DNA): TGTGCCAGCTCACCTGAGGAGGGCCTCGGGGGAGGCTACACCTTC. This codes for CASSPEEGLGGGYTF. The full variable domain, with the rest looked up from reference TRBV18 and TRBJ1-2, is NAGVMQNPRHLVRRRGQEARLRCSPMKGHSHVYWYRQLPEEGLKFMVYLQKENIIDESGMPKERFSAEFPKEGPSILRIQQVVRGDSAAYFCASSPEEGLGGGYTFGSGTRLTVV.

This clone was counted a few times. This sequence joins TRBV7-3 and TRBJ2-1, with 7 bases identical to TRBD1. CDR1 and CDR2 (germline): SGHTA, FQGTGA. The J segment lost 4 bases and the V segment lost 2 bases, leaving 8 bases of the junction unmatched. This CDR3 contains 16 residues. Here the CDR3 DNA reads TGTGCCAGCAGCTTACCTCCCGTGACAGGGTACAATGAGCAGTTCTTC. This codes for CASSLPPVTGYNEQFF.

The CDR3 loop reads CASSQEDRGADTQYF. The CDR3 coding sequence is TGTGCCAGCAGCCAAGAAGATCGGGGGGCAGATACGCAGTATTTT. The rearrangement links TRBV4-2 to TRBJ2-3; the match to TRBD2 covers 7 bases. The CDR3 totals 15 residues. Per the germline V gene, CDR1 is LGHNA and CDR2 is YNFKEQ. Trimming removed 0 bases from V and 4 bases from J; junction bases left unmatched: 4.

The CDR3 bases are TGTGCCAGCCTTATCCAACTTAGCACAGATACGCAGTATTTT. Residues: CASLIQLSTDTQYF. This chain joins TRBV6-5 and TRBJ2-3, with unresolved D. The ends were cut back, 8 bases at V and 0 bases at J, with 12 bases in the middle. This CDR3 is built from 14 residues. Germline lookup yields CDR1 MNHEY and CDR2 SVGAGI.

The chain links TRBV11-2 to TRBJ2-7; D gene uncertain. Trimming removed 7 bases from V and 3 bases from J, with 22 bases in between. The CDR3 runs to 16 residues. Germline CDR1 SGHAT, CDR2 FQNNGV. This CDR3 is CASTLPRVPPLYEQYF. In DNA form, the CDR3 reads TGTGCCAGCACCCTTCCTCGGGTCCCCCCACTCTACGAGCAGTACTTC.